These 26 T cell receptor beta chains were sequenced from one sample in a study of T cell repertoires in ileal Crohn's disease. Only in-frame clones appear in the TCRdb table, and some are missing; sequencing was by immunoSEQ multiplex PCR. The top ten hold roughly 4.8% of the sample, which has roughly 7,000 clones, 65% to 85% seen once. Sequenced material: ileal tissue. These receptors all stem from an adult with Crohn's disease.

The rearrangement joins TRBV5-1 to TRBJ2-3; 10 bases fit TRBD2. Per germline, CDR1 SGHRS and CDR2 YFSETQ. V lost 3 bases, J lost 0 bases, and 13 bases stayed unmatched. CDR3 size: 19 residues. CDR3 coding DNA: TGCGCCAGCAGCTCCAGGTTGACTAGCGGGTTTTCTAGCACAGATACGCAGTATTTT. Protein: CASSSRLTSGFSSTDTQYF.

The genes are TRBV28 and TRBJ2-1; D is perhaps TRBD2 (6 bases). Trimming left V 7 bases short and J 4 bases short, with 17 bases between. CDR3 length: 15 residues. The germline V gene encodes CDR1 MDHEN and CDR2 SYDVKM. Written as DNA, the CDR3 is TGTGCCAGCAAACGAGGAGGGGCCGAATACAATGAGCAGTTCTTC. Amino acid sequence: CASKRGGAEYNEQFF.

The CDR3, as DNA: TGCGCCAGCAGCGGGACAGTTCCCGGGGAGCTGTTTTTT. Protein sequence: CASSGTVPGELFF. The chain uses TRBV5-1 and TRBJ2-2; 7 bases match TRBD1. Losses at the gene ends were 4 bases for V and 6 bases for J; bases not matched to a gene: 3. The length of the CDR3 is 13 residues. CDR1 SGHRS and CDR2 YFSETQ come from the germline V gene.

V gene TRBV6-5 combines with J gene TRBJ1-3; 8 nucleotides align to TRBD1. This CDR3 has 13 residues. The trim removed 8 bases at V and 3 bases at J, leaving 3 bases unmatched. Looked up from germline, CDR1 is MNHEY and CDR2 is SVGAGI. The CDR3 DNA reads TGTGCCAGCCTCGGGACAGGTGGAAACACCATATATTTT. Translation gives CASLGTGGNTIYF.

The rearrangement uses TRBV29-1 and TRBJ2-5, with TRBD1 matching 8 bases. J lost 5 bases, V lost 7 bases, and 3 bases had no gene match. Per germline, CDR1 SQVTM and CDR2 ANQGSEA. The CDR3 is 11 amino acids. CDR3 sequence: CSGTGLETQYF. CDR3 DNA: TGCAGCGGGACAGGGTTGGAGACCCAGTACTTC.

The chain joins TRBV19 to TRBJ2-2; D is perhaps TRBD2 (5 bases). Germline V gene sequence: CDR1 LNHDA, CDR2 SQIVND (reference sequence). Trimming pared 4 bases from V and 4 bases from J, leaving 16 bases between. This CDR3 contains 16 residues. In nucleotides, the CDR3 is TGTGCCAGTAGTAAAATTTCTAGCTCGGGCACCGGGGAGCTGTTTTTT. Residues: CASSKISSSGTGELFF. Drawing the rest from reference TRBV19 and TRBJ2-2, the complete variable domain is DGGITQSPKYLFRKEGQNVTLSCEQNLNHDAMYWYRQDPGQGLRLIYYSQIVNDFQKGDIAEGYSVSREKKESFPLTVTSAQKNPTAFYLCASSKISSSGTGELFFGEGSRLTVL.

This clone was detected only once. The chain is built from TRBV29-1 and TRBJ1-2; TRBD1 matches at 7 bases. Looked up from germline, CDR1 is SQVTM and CDR2 is ANQGSEA. J lost 5 bases, V lost 3 bases, and 9 bases had no gene match. The CDR3 loop spans 14 amino acids. The CDR3 protein is CSVDLGTAIYGYTF. As DNA, the CDR3 is TGCAGCGTTGACCTCGGGACAGCAATTTATGGCTACACCTTC. Supplemented by reference TRBV29-1 and TRBJ1-2, the full variable domain reads SAVISQKPSRDICQRGTSLTIQCQVDSQVTMMFWYRQQPGQSLTLIATANQGSEATYESGFVIDKFPISRPNLTFSTLTVSNMSPEDSSIYLCSVDLGTAIYGYTFGSGTRLTVV.

The chain carries TRBV11-2 and TRBJ1-4; D not certain. In germline, CDR1 is SGHAT, CDR2 FQNNGV. The CDR3 is 11 residues long. V lost 6 bases to trimming and J lost 12 bases, with 11 bases between them. CDR3 in amino acids: CASSLGRELFF. The CDR3 DNA reads TGTGCCAGCAGTCTTGGGAGGGAACTGTTTTTT.

This CDR3 reads CSARSAREQYF. CDR3 nucleotide sequence: TGCAGTGCCCGCTCCGCACGGGAGCAGTACTTC. The chain links TRBV20-1 to TRBJ2-5; perhaps TRBD2 as D (6 bases). Germline assignment: CDR1 DFQATT and CDR2 SNEGSKA (reference sequence). V lost 6 bases and J lost 11, with 16 bases in between. CDR3 length equals 11 residues.

V is TRBV30 and J is TRBJ2-1; D is perhaps TRBD2 (6 bases). Germline V gives CDR1 GTSNPN, CDR2 SVGIG (reference sequence). The ends were cut back, 3 bases at V and 2 bases at J, with 14 bases in the middle. This CDR3 spans 15 amino acids. The CDR3 nucleotides are TGTGCCTGGAGGGAGGGCCTCCTCCCCTACAATGAGCAGTTCTTC. It encodes CAWREGLLPYNEQFF.

V gene TRBV2 combines with J gene TRBJ2-3; weak D call: TRBD2 (5 bases). The germline V gene encodes CDR1 SNHLY and CDR2 FYNNEI. CDR3 length equals 12 residues. V lost 6 bases and J lost 6, with 10 bases in between. The DNA for the CDR3 is TGTGCCAGCAGCCCCGAGGGCGATACGCAGTATTTT. It is translated as CASSPEGDTQYF.

V is TRBV6-6 and J is TRBJ1-1, with a tentative D call TRBD1 (5 bases). Germline V lookup: CDR1 MNHNY, CDR2 SVGAGI (reference sequence). The germline V and J ends were trimmed by 9 bases and 3 bases, with 14 bases remaining between them. This CDR3 comprises 13 residues. The CDR3 DNA reads as TGTGCCAGTTTAGTTTGGGGGGACACTGAAGCTTTCTTT. Its translation: CASLVWGDTEAFF.

The chain employs TRBV5-3 and TRBJ1-1, with D possibly being TRBD1 (6 bases). TRBV5-3 is assigned to the ORF class and has an uncertain function. The CDR3 is 13 residues long. The CDR3 DNA follows: TGTGCGTGGTCAGGGGCCATGAACACTGAAGCTTTCTTT. The encoded protein is CAWSGAMNTEAFF.

This chain connects TRBV18 to TRBJ1-5, with D maybe TRBD1 (6 bases). Germline V CDR1 and CDR2: KGHSH, LQKENI. The CDR3 consists of 13 residues. Between the trimmed V and J ends, which lost 2 bases and 7 bases, there was a span of 9 bases. The CDR3 DNA reads TGTGCCAGCTCACCAAAACAGGGACAGCCCCAGCATTTT. Translated, it gives CASSPKQGQPQHF.

The gene calls are TRBV11-3 and TRBJ2-2; TRBD2 matches at 8 bases. From germline, CDR1 is SGHNT and CDR2 YENEEA. The CDR3 length is 15 residues. The J segment lost 5 bases and the V segment lost 5 bases, leaving 7 bases of the junction unmatched. This chain's CDR3 is CASSPAGAHTGELFF. The CDR3 DNA is TGTGCCAGCAGCCCAGCGGGAGCTCATACCGGGGAGCTGTTTTTT.

The chain combines TRBV19 with TRBJ1-1; tentative D call: TRBD1 (6 bases). Trimming took off 6 bases at V and 2 bases at J, with 13 bases between the two ends. Per the germline V gene, CDR1 is LNHDA and CDR2 is SQIVND (reference sequence). CDR3 size: 14 residues. This CDR3 reads CASRSTGSNTEAFF. CDR3 nucleotides: TGTGCCAGTAGGTCAACAGGGAGTAACACTGAAGCTTTCTTT.

This clone was detected only once. The chain carries TRBV2 and TRBJ1-5; perhaps TRBD1 as D (6 bases). CDR3 length equals 16 residues. The germline V gene has CDR1 SNHLY and CDR2 FYNNEI. V lost 2 bases and J 9 bases, leaving 20 bases between the germline ends. The CDR3 region has the DNA TGTGCCAGCAGTGAATCTTCGGACAGCCCTGTAAGGCCCCAGCATTTT. It translates to CASSESSDSPVRPQHF.

The chain's CDR3 is CASSLPHRAGQETQYF. DNA for the CDR3: TGTGCCAGCAGCTTACCCCACAGGGCCGGGCAAGAGACCCAGTACTTC. The V gene is TRBV7-6, the J gene TRBJ2-5; D might be TRBD1 (6 bases). The CDR3 totals 16 residues. CDR1 SGHVS and CDR2 FNYEAQ come from the germline V gene. V was pared by 2 bases and J by 2 bases, with 15 bases between.

V and J are TRBV5-4 and TRBJ2-1, with a tentative D call TRBD2 (5 bases). CDR1 and CDR2 (germline): SGHNT, YYREEE (reference sequence). Trimming took off 0 bases at V and 5 bases at J, with 12 bases between the two ends. This CDR3 has 15 residues. In DNA form, the CDR3 reads TGTGCCAGCAGCTTGGCCGGGAAGATCCACAATGAGCAGTTCTTC. Translating gives CASSLAGKIHNEQFF.

The V call is TRBV27, the J call TRBJ2-7; possibly TRBD1 for D (6 bases). V was cut by 6 bases and J by 2 bases, with 17 bases left in between. Germline CDR1 is MNHEY and CDR2 is SMNVEV (reference sequence). The length of the CDR3 is 15 residues. The CDR3 loop is CASSPQGRSTYEQYF. CDR3 DNA: TGTGCCAGCAGCCCTCAGGGGCGCAGTACCTACGAGCAGTACTTC.

The V and J genes are TRBV5-1 and TRBJ1-2, with 10 nucleotides matching TRBD1. Per germline, CDR1 SGHRS and CDR2 YFSETQ. The J segment lost 7 bases and the V segment lost 0 bases, leaving 6 bases of the junction unmatched. The CDR3 covers 15 residues. The CDR3 nucleotides are TGCGCCAGCAGCTTGGGGGTGGACAGGGGGTCTGGCTACACCTTC. Amino acid sequence: CASSLGVDRGSGYTF.

The gene calls are TRBV29-1 and TRBJ2-7, with 8 bases fitting TRBD2. In germline, CDR1 is SQVTM, CDR2 ANQGSEA. J was trimmed by 0 bases and V by 7 bases; bases with no gene match: 8. The CDR3 has 14 amino acids. CDR3 amino acids: CSARGRGDSYEQYF. The CDR3 region has the DNA TGCAGCGCCCGGGGGCGGGGGGACTCCTACGAGCAGTACTTC.

The genes are TRBV5-1 and TRBJ2-1; 7 bases align to TRBD1. Germline CDR1 and CDR2: SGHRS and YFSETQ. V shed 1 base and J 9 bases; nucleotides not matched to a gene: 7. The CDR3 has 14 residues. The CDR3 sequence is CASSLPGQGVEQFF. The CDR3 DNA reads as TGCGCCAGCAGCTTGCCGGGGCAGGGGGTTGAGCAGTTCTTC.

The rearrangement joins TRBV19 to TRBJ2-1, with D maybe TRBD1 (6 bases). The CDR3 extends over 16 amino acids. V lost 5 bases, J lost 0 bases, and 14 bases lay in between. Germline V gene lookup returns CDR1 LNHDA and CDR2 SQIVND (reference sequence). Written as DNA, the CDR3 is TGTGCCAGTAGTCATTGGGGGCTTAGCTCCTACAATGAGCAGTTCTTC. This sequence encodes CASSHWGLSSYNEQFF.

A single count supports this clone. This chain uses TRBV4-2 with TRBJ1-2; TRBD1 matches at 7 bases. In germline, CDR1 is LGHNA, CDR2 YNFKEQ. CDR3 size: 15 residues. J gave up 0 bases and V 1 base, and 2 bases lay outside the gene matches. The CDR3 spells CASSQGDSSNYGYTF. CDR3 bases: TGTGCCAGCAGCCAAGGGGACAGCTCTAACTATGGCTACACCTTC.

The chain combines TRBV7-8 with TRBJ2-7, with a tentative D call TRBD1 (6 bases). Germline loops: CDR1 SGHVS, CDR2 FQNEAQ. Between the trimmed V and J ends, which lost 1 base and 9 bases, there was a span of 19 bases. The CDR3 has 15 amino acids. This CDR3 is CASSLEQTGDRRQYF. The CDR3 DNA follows: TGTGCCAGCAGCTTAGAGCAGACAGGAGATCGCAGGCAGTACTTC.